The 30 T cell receptor beta chains given below trace back to one sample, sequenced in a study of blood T cell repertoires in COVID-19. Using immunoSEQ multiplex PCR, the repertoire was profiled, and TCRdb retains in-frame clones only, with some absent. This sample carries 150,000 or so clones, about 85% of them seen once, and the ten largest clones take approximately 0.6%. Material: peripheral blood. All receptors derive from a man in his sixties with COVID-19, enrolled during active disease.

The chain joins TRBV2 to TRBJ2-3, with TRBD2 matching over 11 bases. The CDR3 is 16 amino acids. V lost 7 bases to trimming and J lost 0 bases; unmatched junction nucleotides: 6. Germline CDR1 is SNHLY and CDR2 is FYNNEI. In nucleotides, the CDR3 is TGTGCCAGCAACCGGCTAGCGGGGGGTAGCACAGATACGCAGTATTTT. Its translation: CASNRLAGGSTDTQYF.

The rearrangement links TRBV6-5 to TRBJ1-2; TRBD1 agrees at 10 bases. After removal of 9 bases from V and 4 bases from J, the junction contained 8 bases not matched to a gene. This CDR3 region has 14 residues. CDR1 and CDR2 (germline): MNHEY, SVGAGI. CDR3 region: CASTGTGDFYGYTF. The CDR3, as DNA: TGTGCCAGTACCGGGACAGGGGATTTCTATGGCTACACCTTC.

V gene TRBV7-9 combines with J gene TRBJ1-3; TRBD1 is a possible D gene (5 bases). The germline V and J ends were trimmed by 4 bases and 4 bases, with 20 bases remaining between them. This CDR3 is built from 17 residues. CDR1 is SEHNR, CDR2 FQNEAQ, per germline (reference sequence). Written as DNA, the CDR3 is TGTGCCAGCAGCTCGACCCCGCAGGGCCAGGAAGGAAACACCATATATTTT. Its translation: CASSSTPQGQEGNTIYF.

The chain carries TRBV5-6 and TRBJ1-5; no clear D gene. The CDR3 consists of 15 residues. Between the trimmed V and J ends, which lost 0 bases and 1 base, there was a span of 8 bases. Germline CDR1 is SGHDT and CDR2 is YYEEEE. CDR3 bases: TGTGCCAGCAGCTTGGGCGTCATCAGCAATCAGCCCCAGCATTTT. As protein: CASSLGVISNQPQHF.

The CDR3 here is CASSLARDRGRGGYTF. CDR3 bases: TGTGCCAGCAGCTTAGCGAGGGACAGGGGGCGAGGAGGCTACACCTTC. The chain uses TRBV7-6 and TRBJ1-2; 12 nucleotides align to TRBD1. V lost 0 bases, J lost 8 bases, and 7 bases stayed unmatched. There are 16 residues in the CDR3. Germline V lookup: CDR1 SGHVS, CDR2 FNYEAQ.

The chain employs TRBV27 and TRBJ1-2; D is perhaps TRBD1 (5 bases). CDR3 size: 15 residues. Germline V gene lookup returns CDR1 MNHEY and CDR2 SMNVEV (reference sequence). Trimming cost V 1 base and J 6 bases, with 15 bases left between them. CDR3 sequence (DNA): TGTGCCAGCAGTTTATATGGGCAGGGAAGGGATGGCTACACCTTC. Translated: CASSLYGQGRDGYTF.

This sequence joins TRBV19 and TRBJ1-3; no clear D gene. With 4 bases removed from V and 2 bases from J, the gap between germline ends came to 9 bases. The CDR3 is made up of 14 amino acids. Germline lookup yields CDR1 LNHDA and CDR2 SQIVND (reference sequence). The CDR3: CASSTKTPGNTIYF. The CDR3 nucleotides read TGTGCCAGTAGTACGAAAACACCTGGAAACACCATATATTTT.

V usage is TRBV19 and J usage is TRBJ1-3, with 8 nucleotides matching TRBD1. Germline-derived CDR1 and CDR2 are LNHDA and SQIVND (reference sequence). V was clipped by 8 bases and J by 2 bases; unmatched bases: 8. This CDR3 comprises 15 residues. CDR3 bases: TGTGCCAGTTGGGGACAGGTTGGCACTGGAAACACCATATATTTT. Translation: CASWGQVGTGNTIYF.

The rearrangement joins TRBV19 to TRBJ1-4, with a tentative D call TRBD1 (5 bases). This CDR3 spans 15 amino acids. The ends were cut back, 5 bases at V and 0 bases at J, with 10 bases in the middle. Looked up from germline, CDR1 is LNHDA and CDR2 is SQIVND (reference sequence). The CDR3 loop is CASSAGRPTNEKLFF. The CDR3 region has the DNA TGTGCCAGTAGTGCGGGACGACCAACTAATGAAAAACTGTTTTTT.

The V gene is TRBV7-2, the J gene TRBJ2-1; D may be TRBD2 (5 bases). V dropped 5 bases and J dropped 0 bases, with 17 bases sitting between them. The CDR3 totals 17 residues. Germline CDR1 SGHTA, CDR2 FQGNSA. Written as DNA, the CDR3 is TGTGCCAGCAGCCCCCAAGGACTCGGAAGCTCCTACAATGAGCAGTTCTTC. Its translation: CASSPQGLGSSYNEQFF.

This clone has only a few counts. V and J are TRBV7-2 and TRBJ1-2; maybe TRBD1 (5 bases). The CDR3 runs to 16 residues. Germline V gene sequence: CDR1 SGHTA, CDR2 FQGNSA. V shed 5 bases and J shed 0 bases, with 16 bases lying between them. The CDR3 nucleotides read TGTGCCAGCAGCGCATCCAAGACAGTCACTAACTATGGCTACACCTTC. Translated, it gives CASSASKTVTNYGYTF.

The genes are TRBV27 and TRBJ1-5; D call uncertain. The CDR3 spans 14 residues. Germline CDR1 reads MNHEY; CDR2 reads SMNVEV (reference sequence). Trimming cost V 0 bases and J 3 bases, with 6 bases left between them. The CDR3 bases are TGTGCCAGCAGTTTATCCCAGTCCAATCAGCCCCAGCATTTT. Translated, it gives CASSLSQSNQPQHF.

This clone appeared a single time. The chain couples TRBV6-5 to TRBJ2-3; 9 nucleotides line up with TRBD2. The CDR3 has 15 amino acids. In germline, CDR1 is MNHEY, CDR2 SVGAGI. Trimming at V came to 8 bases and at J to 8 bases, leaving 14 bases not matched to a gene. In DNA, the CDR3 is TGTGCCAGCGAGTCGTCTAGCGGGGTAGTACGTACGCAGTATTTT. This encodes CASESSSGVVRTQYF.

The count of this clone is one. The chain is built from TRBV11-3 and TRBJ2-5, with TRBD2 identical over 7 bases. Germline V gives CDR1 SGHNT, CDR2 YENEEA. CDR3 length equals 14 residues. The V segment lost 3 bases and the J segment 2 bases; nucleotides outside the gene matches: 3. The CDR3 loop is CASSLEAGQETQYF. CDR3 coding DNA: TGTGCCAGCAGCTTGGAAGCGGGGCAAGAGACCCAGTACTTC.

V usage is TRBV7-9 and J usage is TRBJ2-7; D is unclear. V lost 1 base and J 3 bases, leaving 10 bases between the germline ends. CDR1 is SEHNR, CDR2 FQNEAQ, per germline (reference sequence). CDR3 length: 14 amino acids. The CDR3 region is CASSLEVQSYEQYF. The CDR3 coding sequence is TGTGCCAGCAGCTTAGAAGTACAGAGCTACGAGCAGTACTTC.

The rearrangement links TRBV6-5 to TRBJ2-7; TRBD1 might be the D (6 bases). The CDR3 is made up of 15 amino acids. Between the trimmed V and J ends, which lost 0 bases and 3 bases, there was a span of 12 bases. CDR1 is MNHEY, CDR2 SVGAGI, per germline. CDR3: CASSYSWGLSYEQYF. CDR3 nucleotide sequence: TGTGCCAGCAGTTACTCATGGGGGCTCAGCTACGAGCAGTACTTC.

The chain couples TRBV5-6 to TRBJ1-1; D may be TRBD1 (5 bases). This CDR3 is 13 amino acids long. Trimming shortened V by 2 bases and J by 1 base, and 6 bases separated the two germline ends. CDR1 and CDR2 from the germline V gene are SGHDT and YYEEEE. CDR3 amino acids: CASSLRGNTEAFF. The CDR3 DNA sequence: TGTGCCAGCAGCTTAAGGGGGAACACTGAAGCTTTCTTT.

A remark on this clone: The same CDR3 arises from other DNA sequences in this sample as well. The chain combines TRBV28 with TRBJ2-7; 7 nucleotides line up with TRBD2. The CDR3 runs 14 residues. Germline loops: CDR1 MDHEN, CDR2 SYDVKM. V gave up 4 bases and J gave up 0 bases; unmatched junction bases: 3. CDR3 region: CASSSGGSSYEQYF. CDR3 bases: TGTGCCAGCAGTTCAGGCGGGAGCTCCTACGAGCAGTACTTC.

The chain links TRBV6-2 or TRBV6-3 to TRBJ1-2; D uncertain. Per germline, CDR1 MNHEY and CDR2 SVGEGT. The CDR3 covers 12 residues. The V end lost 5 bases, the J end lost 10 bases, and 14 bases lay between the germline ends. This CDR3 is CASSHEEIYYTF. The CDR3 nucleotides read TGTGCCAGCAGTCACGAAGAGATATACTACACCTTC.

This clone has only a few counts. The V call is TRBV5-8, the J call TRBJ1-1, with 8 bases that match TRBD1. The CDR3 sequence is 15 residues long. Germline trimming cut 3 bases from V and 2 bases from J; bases unmatched to any gene: 6. Germline V gene sequence: CDR1 SGHTS, CDR2 YDEGEE. CDR3 sequence: CASSSGQVKNTEAFF. The CDR3 coding sequence is TGTGCCAGCAGCTCGGGACAGGTGAAAAACACTGAAGCTTTCTTT.

V gene TRBV3-1 (or the pseudogene TRBV3-2) combines with J gene TRBJ2-2; 7 positions match TRBD1. CDR1 is LGHDT and CDR2 is YNNKEL in the germline V gene (reference sequence). This CDR3 has 16 residues. V shed 4 bases, J shed 0 bases, and the junction held 5 bases outside the gene matches. CDR3 DNA: TGTGCCAGCAGCCGACGACAGGGAACGAACACCGGGGAGCTGTTTTTT. Encoded protein: CASSRRQGTNTGELFF.

V gene TRBV6-5 combines with J gene TRBJ2-1, with D tentatively TRBD1 (5 bases). This CDR3 contains 13 residues. V was shortened by 6 bases and J by 5 bases, with 11 bases between the two germline ends. Germline V gene sequence: CDR1 MNHEY, CDR2 SVGAGI. The DNA for the CDR3 is TGTGCCAGCAGAGGGCAGGGCCACAATGAGCAGTTCTTC. It is translated as CASRGQGHNEQFF.

The V gene is TRBV7-8, the J gene TRBJ2-1; possible D gene TRBD1, 5 bases. Trimming shortened V by 3 bases and J by 6 bases, and 18 bases separated the two germline ends. Germline-derived CDR1 and CDR2 are SGHVS and FQNEAQ. This CDR3 has 16 residues. The CDR3 here is CASSLRRQLVGNEQFF. CDR3 sequence (DNA): TGTGCCAGCAGCTTGCGCCGACAGTTGGTGGGCAATGAGCAGTTCTTC.

The genes are TRBV11-2 and TRBJ1-2; a possible D gene is TRBD1 (6 bases). V gave up 0 bases and J gave up 4 bases, with 12 bases separating them. The CDR3 contains 15 residues. Germline CDR1 SGHAT, CDR2 FQNNGV. In nucleotides, the CDR3 is TGTGCCAGCAGCTTAGAGTCGAGGGGGTCCTATGGCTACACCTTC. Residues: CASSLESRGSYGYTF.

At least ten counts were recorded for this clone. V and J are TRBV7-9 and TRBJ2-1; 7 bases map to TRBD2. This CDR3 has 17 amino acids. The J segment lost 2 bases and the V segment lost 5 bases, leaving 12 bases of the junction unmatched. Germline values: CDR1 SEHNR, CDR2 FQNEAQ (reference sequence). The CDR3 nucleotides read TGTGCCAGCAGCCCTTTTGGGGGGGACGCCGCCTACAATGAGCAGTTCTTC. This sequence encodes CASSPFGGDAAYNEQFF. The entire variable domain, with the rest obtained from reference TRBV7-9 and TRBJ2-1, is as follows: DTGVSQNPRHKITKRGQNVTFRCDPISEHNRLYWYRQTLGQGPEFLTYFQNEAQLEKSRLLSDRFSAERPKGSFSTLEIQRTEQGDSAMYLCASSPFGGDAAYNEQFFGPGTRLTVL.

The chain carries TRBV6-5 and TRBJ2-7, with D possibly matching TRBD1 (6 bases). Per the germline V gene, CDR1 is MNHEY and CDR2 is SVGAGI. The CDR3 spans 13 residues. Trimming left V 6 bases short and J 2 bases short, with 11 bases between. The CDR3 DNA sequence: TGTGCCAGCAGAGTCAGGGGTCCCTACGAGCAGTACTTC. The encoded protein is CASRVRGPYEQYF.

This chain connects TRBV6-2 or TRBV6-3 to TRBJ2-7; TRBD2 matches at 8 bases. Losses at the gene ends were 6 bases for V and 2 bases for J; bases not matched to a gene: 12. This CDR3 is 16 amino acids long. Germline V gives CDR1 MNHEY, CDR2 SVGEGT. The CDR3 here is CASSSPQRGRTYEQYF. CDR3 sequence (DNA): TGTGCCAGCAGCTCCCCTCAGCGGGGGAGAACCTACGAGCAGTACTTC.

This chain uses TRBV24-1 with TRBJ1-5; 7 positions agree with TRBD1. V was clipped by 2 bases and J by 5 bases; unmatched bases: 23. Germline assignment: CDR1 KGHDR and CDR2 SFDVKD. The CDR3 loop spans 21 amino acids. The CDR3 nucleotides read TGTGCCACCAGTGATTATCACTGCAAAACCCCGGGACAGACCAACCATCAGCCCCAGCATTTT. Translating it yields CATSDYHCKTPGQTNHQPQHF.

This clone was observed a handful of times. The CDR3, as DNA: TGTGCCAGCAGCGCGGGGACAGGAAAAAATTCACCCCTCCACTTT. This sequence encodes CASSAGTGKNSPLHF. V is TRBV9 and J is TRBJ1-6; TRBD1 matches at 8 bases. The CDR3 covers 15 residues. Germline V gene sequence: CDR1 SGDLS, CDR2 YYNGEE. V lost 3 bases and J lost 7; bases outside the gene matches: 6.

This clone was detected only once. This sequence joins TRBV5-6 and TRBJ1-5, with unresolved D. Germline CDR1 SGHDT, CDR2 YYEEEE. V lost 1 base and J lost 2, with 16 bases in between. The CDR3 runs 17 residues. The CDR3 DNA follows: TGTGCCAGCAGCTTGTCCCCCCCCTTGGGAGGCAATCAGCCCCAGCATTTT. It encodes CASSLSPPLGGNQPQHF.